The clone carrying this TCR beta chain has more than one count but fewer than ten. What it binds is not known. The data stem from a study of Graves' ophthalmopathy and Graves' hyperthyroidism. Study-wide results and limits: It was with 70.59% sensitivity and approximately 75% specificity that the model predicted ophthalmopathy progression.

The V end lost 2 bases, the J end lost 5 bases, and 9 bases lay between the germline ends. The CDR3 is 14 amino acids. In germline, CDR1 is SGHTA, CDR2 FQGNSA. Diagnostic conclusions were grounded in clinical symptoms, serum thyroxine, TRAb, thyroid ultrasound and orbital computed tomography. Amplification of TCR beta CDR3 regions used RNA transcripts. Second-round multiplex PCR followed a first-round RT-PCR using HTBI primers. TCRdb reprocessed the multiplex PCR reads with MiXCR, giving one entry per CDR3 protein. The table records over a million distinct CDR3 sequences, about two fifths of them present only once.

The sequenced sample consisted of peripheral blood or thyroid tissue (not recorded which). The V gene is TRBV7-2, the J gene TRBJ1-4, with D uncertain. The clonotype originates from an adult man with Graves' hyperthyroidism. The CDR3 nucleotides read TGTGCCAGCAGCTTAAGGGTCGGGAATGAAAAACTGTTTTTT. Encoded protein: CASSLRVGNEKLFF.